These 26 T cell receptor beta chains were sequenced from one sample in a study of cytomegalovirus exposure and HLA in healthy donors. Use of 60 Vbeta and 13 Jbeta primers characterized the PCR. TCRdb's copy holds only in-frame clones and misses some; the assay was immunoSEQ multiplex PCR. Of some 120,000 clones in the sample, under 85% were seen once. Material: PBMCs. The receptors shown here come from a man between 25 and 39 years old in good health and CMV-seropositive.

The CDR3 DNA sequence: TGTGCCAGCAGCGAGACGGGTCTCCATGGCTACACCTTC. Its protein product is CASSETGLHGYTF. This chain joins TRBV7-9 and TRBJ1-2; no reliable D call. Trimming removed 5 bases at V and 6 bases at J, with 13 bases between. Germline V CDR1 and CDR2: SEHNR, FQNEAQ (reference sequence). The CDR3 sequence is 13 residues long.

The genes are TRBV6-6 and TRBJ2-7, with TRBD1 identical over 8 bases. V shed 2 bases and J 3 bases; nucleotides not matched to a gene: 6. CDR1 is MNHNY and CDR2 is SVGAGI in the germline V gene (reference sequence). The length of the CDR3 is 15 residues. CDR3 sequence (DNA): TGTGCCAGCAGTTACCGGTCCACAGGGGGCTACGAGCAGTACTTC. This codes for CASSYRSTGGYEQYF.

This chain uses TRBV5-1 with TRBJ2-5; D possibly corresponds to TRBD2 (6 bases). CDR3 length: 15 residues. Trimming removed 4 bases at V and 3 bases at J, with 16 bases between. The germline V gene encodes CDR1 SGHRS and CDR2 YFSETQ. The CDR3 DNA follows: TGCGCCAGCAGCCCCCGAATTTCGGGGGAAGAGACCCAGTACTTC. Protein: CASSPRISGEETQYF.

CDR3 in amino acids: CASSSRLAGGSTDTQYF. CDR3 in DNA: TGCGCCAGCAGCTCCCGGCTAGCGGGGGGCTCAACAGATACGCAGTATTTT. The chain links TRBV5-1 to TRBJ2-3; TRBD2 matches 11 bases. Trimming removed 3 bases from V and 3 bases from J; junction bases left unmatched: 9. Germline CDR1 SGHRS, CDR2 YFSETQ. The CDR3 runs to 17 residues.

V usage is TRBV7-2 and J usage is TRBJ2-1; D might be TRBD2 (6 bases). Germline V CDR1 and CDR2: SGHTA, FQGNSA. CDR3 length: 15 amino acids. V gave up 2 bases and J gave up 3 bases, with 11 bases separating them. The CDR3: CASSLPGLGYNEQFF. CDR3 nucleotide sequence: TGTGCCAGCAGCTTACCGGGACTTGGCTACAATGAGCAGTTCTTC.

The genes are TRBV28 and TRBJ2-7, with TRBD2 matching over 7 bases. The germline V gene has CDR1 MDHEN and CDR2 SYDVKM. V gave up 2 bases and J gave up 7 bases; unmatched junction bases: 5. This CDR3 spans 13 amino acids. CDR3 nucleotides: TGTGCCAGCAGTTTACGGGGAGGGGATGAGCAGTACTTC. Protein sequence: CASSLRGGDEQYF.

This chain links TRBV6-5 with TRBJ1-2, with a possible D match to TRBD1 (5 bases). Germline V gene sequence: CDR1 MNHEY, CDR2 SVGAGI. The CDR3 totals 13 residues. V was clipped by 5 bases and J by 8 bases, with 15 bases between them. The DNA of the CDR3 is TGTGCCAGCAGTACCCGAGGGAGGGACGGCTACACCTTC. It yields the protein CASSTRGRDGYTF.

CDR3 protein: CASSDQKANIGAYTEAFF. CDR3 bases: TGTGCCAGCAGTGACCAGAAAGCCAACATAGGGGCTTACACTGAAGCTTTCTTT. The rearrangement uses TRBV25-1 and TRBJ1-1, with D tentatively TRBD1 (5 bases). V gave up 3 bases and J gave up 3 bases, with 23 bases separating them. This CDR3 comprises 18 residues. Germline V gives CDR1 MGHDK, CDR2 SYGVNS.

The chain couples TRBV28 to TRBJ2-5; D gene unclear. The V end was cut by 3 bases, the J end by 5 bases, with 19 bases between. This CDR3 has 16 residues. Germline V gene lookup returns CDR1 MDHEN and CDR2 SYDVKM. For the CDR3, the DNA is TGTGCCAGCAGTTTCTACGTTTCTCCGGTCGGGGAGACCCAGTACTTC. It encodes CASSFYVSPVGETQYF.

The sample holds one count of this clone. The V and J genes are TRBV11-2 and TRBJ2-3, with D unclear. The CDR3 spans 15 residues. Germline CDR1 reads SGHAT; CDR2 reads FQNNGV. Between the trimmed V and J ends, which lost 1 base and 6 bases, there was a span of 14 bases. In DNA form, the CDR3 reads TGTGCCAGCAGCTTAGCGGCTAGGATGAGTGATACGCAGTATTTT. It specifies CASSLAARMSDTQYF.

This chain joins TRBV2 and TRBJ2-5, with D tentatively TRBD2 (6 bases). The V gene lost 6 bases and the J gene lost 2 bases, with 19 bases spanning the gap. CDR3 length: 16 amino acids. CDR1 SNHLY and CDR2 FYNNEI come from the germline V gene. CDR3 nucleotides: TGTGCCAGCAGCTCACCGGGACTTCGGTTACAAGAGACCCAGTACTTC. It is translated as CASSSPGLRLQETQYF.

The chain links TRBV2 to TRBJ1-5; 7 nucleotides align to TRBD1. Germline V lookup: CDR1 SNHLY, CDR2 FYNNEI. This CDR3 comprises 13 residues. After removal of 6 bases from V and 5 bases from J, the junction contained 4 bases not matched to a gene. CDR3 residues: CASSVTGDQPQHF. CDR3 DNA sequence: TGTGCCAGCAGCGTTACAGGGGATCAGCCCCAGCATTTT.

The chain carries TRBV5-5 and TRBJ2-2; TRBD2 matches 7 bases. Germline V gene sequence: CDR1 SGHKS, CDR2 YYEKEE (reference sequence). The CDR3 is 17 amino acids. Trimming cost V 2 bases and J 0 bases; bases outside gene matches: 7. The CDR3 bases are TGTGCCAGCAGCTTTCCGGGGGGAACTGCGAACACCGGGGAGCTGTTTTTT. This encodes CASSFPGGTANTGELFF.

The rearrangement uses TRBV29-1 and TRBJ2-3; 10 bases are a match to TRBD2. The V gene end was trimmed by 6 bases and the J gene end by 1 base; junction bases not matched to a gene: 10. The CDR3 has 16 amino acids. Germline assignment: CDR1 SQVTM and CDR2 ANQGSEA. The CDR3 here is CSVGGSGGAGTDTQYF. The CDR3 region has the DNA TGCAGCGTAGGTGGCAGCGGGGGGGCCGGCACAGATACGCAGTATTTT.

This clone was seen more than once but under ten times. The chain has TRBV10-2 and TRBJ1-5; 8 bases map to TRBD1. V trimming: 5 bases; J trimming: 7 bases; junction bases outside the gene matches: 4. The CDR3 extends over 13 amino acids. Per the germline V gene, CDR1 is WSHSY and CDR2 is SAAADI. The CDR3 loop reads CASSLGQGQPQHF. The DNA for the CDR3 is TGCGCCAGCAGTCTAGGACAGGGCCAGCCCCAGCATTTT.

The chain recombines TRBV19 with TRBJ2-5; D uncertain. The CDR3 length is 15 residues. V dropped 5 bases and J dropped 1 base, with 14 bases sitting between them. From germline, CDR1 is LNHDA and CDR2 SQIVND (reference sequence). The CDR3 is CASSPSLAVQETQYF. The CDR3 DNA sequence: TGTGCCAGTAGTCCCTCGTTGGCAGTCCAAGAGACCCAGTACTTC.

By its share, this clone is medium-sized (0.01 to 0.1%). The rearrangement joins TRBV4-3 to TRBJ2-7, with 11 bases aligning to TRBD1. Germline CDR1 reads LGHNA; CDR2 reads YSLEER. The CDR3 contains 16 residues. V lost 0 bases and J lost 7; bases outside the gene matches: 8. For the CDR3, the DNA is TGCGCCAGCAGCCAAGAAGGACAGGGGGCGCAGAAAGAGCAGTACTTC. Translating gives CASSQEGQGAQKEQYF.

The J gene is TRBJ1-6, the V gene TRBV7-9, with 9 bases fitting TRBD1. The ends lost 5 bases at V and 0 bases at J; junction bases unmatched: 8. The CDR3 sequence is 18 residues long. The V gene's germline CDR1 is SEHNR and CDR2 FQNEAQ (reference sequence). CDR3 in DNA: TGTGCCAGCAGCACCCTGACAGGGGGGAGCTCCTATAATTCACCCCTCCACTTT. This gives the protein CASSTLTGGSSYNSPLHF.

On this clone itself: A read error may account for a junction end that differs from germline. The CDR3 here is CASSLEDRGGCHF. The CDR3, as DNA: TGTGCCAGCAGCTTAGAGGACAGGGGGGGTTGTCACTTC. The V and J genes are TRBV7-9 and TRBJ2-7; 10 bases align to TRBD1. The CDR3 covers 13 residues. Germline assignment: CDR1 SEHNR and CDR2 FQNEAQ (reference sequence).

This clone occurred a few times. The chain joins TRBV28 to TRBJ2-7; D is perhaps TRBD1 (6 bases). The CDR3 runs to 15 residues. In germline, CDR1 is MDHEN, CDR2 SYDVKM. V lost 4 bases to trimming and J lost 2 bases, with 15 bases between them. The CDR3 region is CASSSRAGAPYEQYF. CDR3 coding DNA: TGTGCCAGCAGTTCGCGAGCAGGGGCCCCCTACGAGCAGTACTTC.

The gene calls are TRBV10-1 and TRBJ2-1; 8 bases line up with TRBD1. V shed 3 bases and J 8 bases; nucleotides not matched to a gene: 6. Germline V gene sequence: CDR1 WNHNN, CDR2 SYGVQD (reference sequence). The CDR3 runs 14 residues. The CDR3 DNA is TGCGCCAGCAGTGACCCGGGACAGGCCGATGAGCAGTTCTTC. It translates to CASSDPGQADEQFF.

V usage is TRBV30 and J usage is TRBJ1-5, with 7 bases fitting TRBD1. Looked up from germline, CDR1 is GTSNPN and CDR2 is SVGIG (reference sequence). This CDR3 contains 17 residues. The V and J ends lost 2 bases and 1 base, in that order; junction bases with no gene match: 11. This CDR3 reads CAWSRGRGGRSNQPQHF. The CDR3 DNA sequence: TGTGCCTGGAGTCGGGGCCGAGGGGGCCGAAGCAATCAGCCCCAGCATTTT.

This clone has a single count. The chain couples TRBV2 to TRBJ1-5; D gene unclear. V lost 7 bases and J lost 0, with 16 bases in between. Germline V CDR1 and CDR2: SNHLY, FYNNEI. The CDR3 covers 16 residues. CDR3 protein: CASTEGLGFSNQPQHF. The CDR3 region has the DNA TGTGCCAGCACTGAGGGTCTCGGGTTTAGCAATCAGCCCCAGCATTTT.

The chain links TRBV19 to TRBJ2-7, with a possible D match to TRBD1 (6 bases). V was clipped by 5 bases and J by 1 base, with 12 bases between them. CDR1 is LNHDA, CDR2 SQIVND, per germline (reference sequence). This CDR3 region has 14 residues. The chain's CDR3 is CASSPDSISYEQYF. CDR3 nucleotide sequence: TGTGCCAGTAGTCCGGACAGTATTTCCTACGAGCAGTACTTC.

This rearrangement joins TRBV19 to TRBJ2-7; TRBD1 might be the D (5 bases). V lost 3 bases to trimming and J lost 4 bases, with 10 bases between them. The CDR3 covers 13 residues. Per germline, CDR1 LNHDA and CDR2 SQIVND (reference sequence). CDR3 DNA sequence: TGTGCCAGTAGTATGTCCCAGGGTTACGAGCAGTACTTC. This gives the protein CASSMSQGYEQYF.

The chain has TRBV4-2 and TRBJ1-2; a weak D match, TRBD1 (5 bases). The CDR3 length is 16 residues. Germline V gene data show CDR1 as LGHNA and CDR2 as YNFKEQ. V lost 6 bases and J 4 bases, leaving 21 bases between the germline ends. The CDR3 DNA reads TGTGCCAGCAGGGGGGAGGCAGTGGGCGAGGCCTATGGCTACACCTTC. Protein product: CASRGEAVGEAYGYTF.